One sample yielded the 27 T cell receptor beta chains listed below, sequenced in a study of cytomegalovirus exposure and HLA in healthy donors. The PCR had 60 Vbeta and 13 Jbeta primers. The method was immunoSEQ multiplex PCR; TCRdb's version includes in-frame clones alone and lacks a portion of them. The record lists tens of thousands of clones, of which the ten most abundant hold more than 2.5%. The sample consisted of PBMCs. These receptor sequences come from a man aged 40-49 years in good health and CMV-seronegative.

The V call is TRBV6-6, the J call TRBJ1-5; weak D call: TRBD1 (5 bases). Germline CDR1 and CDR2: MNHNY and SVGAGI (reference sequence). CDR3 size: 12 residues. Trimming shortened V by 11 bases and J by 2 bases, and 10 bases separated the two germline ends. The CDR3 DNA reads TGTGCCGGGGCCGTTGGCAATCAGCCCCAGCATTTT. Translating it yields CAGAVGNQPQHF.

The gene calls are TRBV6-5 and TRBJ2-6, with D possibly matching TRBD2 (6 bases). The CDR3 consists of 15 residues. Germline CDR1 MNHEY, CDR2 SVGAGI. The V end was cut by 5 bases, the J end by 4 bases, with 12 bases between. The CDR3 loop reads CASSPGEAGANVLTF. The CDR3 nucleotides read TGTGCCAGCAGTCCCGGGGAGGCAGGGGCCAACGTCCTGACTTTC.

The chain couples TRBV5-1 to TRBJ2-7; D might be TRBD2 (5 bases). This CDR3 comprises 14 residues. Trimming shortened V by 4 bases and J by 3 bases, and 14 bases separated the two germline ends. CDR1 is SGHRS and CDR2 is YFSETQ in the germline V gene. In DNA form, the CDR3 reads TGCGCCAGCAGCCCCACCGAGAGGGTCTACGAGCAGTACTTC. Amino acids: CASSPTERVYEQYF.

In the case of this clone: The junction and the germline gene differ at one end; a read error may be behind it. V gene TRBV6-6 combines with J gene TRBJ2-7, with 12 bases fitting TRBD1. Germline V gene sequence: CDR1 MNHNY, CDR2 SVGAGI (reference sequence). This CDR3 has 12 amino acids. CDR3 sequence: CASRGGTGGSYF. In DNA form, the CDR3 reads TGTGCCAGCAGGGGGGGGACAGGGGGCAGTTATTTC.

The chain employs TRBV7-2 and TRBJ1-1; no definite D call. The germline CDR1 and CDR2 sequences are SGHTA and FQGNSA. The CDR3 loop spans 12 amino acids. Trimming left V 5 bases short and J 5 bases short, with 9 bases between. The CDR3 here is CASSPGRTEAFF. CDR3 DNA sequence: TGTGCCAGCAGCCCAGGAAGAACTGAAGCTTTCTTT.

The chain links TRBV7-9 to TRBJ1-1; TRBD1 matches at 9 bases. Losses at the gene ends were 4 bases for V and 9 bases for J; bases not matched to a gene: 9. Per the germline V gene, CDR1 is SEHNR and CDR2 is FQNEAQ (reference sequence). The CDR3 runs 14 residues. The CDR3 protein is CASSSDRGLVQAFF. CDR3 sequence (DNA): TGTGCCAGCAGCTCGGACAGGGGATTGGTACAAGCTTTCTTT.

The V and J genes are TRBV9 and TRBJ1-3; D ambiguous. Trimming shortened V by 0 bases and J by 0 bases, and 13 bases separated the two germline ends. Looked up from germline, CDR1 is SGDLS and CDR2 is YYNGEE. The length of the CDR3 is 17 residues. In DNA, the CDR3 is TGTGCCAGCAGCGTAGATCTGGAGGGAAGCTCTGGAAACACCATATATTTT. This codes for CASSVDLEGSSGNTIYF.

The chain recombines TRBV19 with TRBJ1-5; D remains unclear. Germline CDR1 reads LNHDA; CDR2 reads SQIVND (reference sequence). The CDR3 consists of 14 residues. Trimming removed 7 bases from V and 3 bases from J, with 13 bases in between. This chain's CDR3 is CASKMQAPNQPQHF. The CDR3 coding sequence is TGTGCCAGTAAGATGCAGGCCCCCAATCAGCCCCAGCATTTT.

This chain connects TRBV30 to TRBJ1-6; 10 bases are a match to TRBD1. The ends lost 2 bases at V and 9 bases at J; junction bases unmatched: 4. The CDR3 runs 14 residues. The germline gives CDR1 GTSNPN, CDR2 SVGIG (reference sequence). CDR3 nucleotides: TGTGCCTGGAGTAGGGGGACAGGGGCTTCACCCCTCCACTTT. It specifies CAWSRGTGASPLHF.

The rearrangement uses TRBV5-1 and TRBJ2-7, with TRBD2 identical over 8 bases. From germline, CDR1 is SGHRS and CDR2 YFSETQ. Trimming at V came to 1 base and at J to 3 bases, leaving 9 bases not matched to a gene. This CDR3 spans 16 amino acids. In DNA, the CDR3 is TGCGCCAGCAGCTTGAAGCTAGCGGGCGCTAACTACGAGCAGTACTTC. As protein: CASSLKLAGANYEQYF.

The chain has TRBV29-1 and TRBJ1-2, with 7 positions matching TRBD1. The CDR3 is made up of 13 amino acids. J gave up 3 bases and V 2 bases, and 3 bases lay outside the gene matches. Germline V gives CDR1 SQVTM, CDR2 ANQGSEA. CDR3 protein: CSVERRGHYGYTF. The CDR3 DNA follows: TGCAGCGTTGAAAGGAGGGGGCACTATGGCTACACCTTC.

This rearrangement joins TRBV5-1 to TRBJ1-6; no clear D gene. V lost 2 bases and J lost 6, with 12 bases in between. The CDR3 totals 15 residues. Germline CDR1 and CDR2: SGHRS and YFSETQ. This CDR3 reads CASSLETDGNSPLHF. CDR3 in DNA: TGCGCCAGCAGCTTAGAAACAGACGGTAATTCACCCCTCCACTTT. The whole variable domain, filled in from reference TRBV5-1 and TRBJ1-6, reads KAGVTQTPRYLIKTRGQQVTLSCSPISGHRSVSWYQQTPGQGLQFLFEYFSETQRNKGNFPGRFSGRQFSNSRSEMNVSTLELGDSALYLCASSLETDGNSPLHFGNGTRLTVT.

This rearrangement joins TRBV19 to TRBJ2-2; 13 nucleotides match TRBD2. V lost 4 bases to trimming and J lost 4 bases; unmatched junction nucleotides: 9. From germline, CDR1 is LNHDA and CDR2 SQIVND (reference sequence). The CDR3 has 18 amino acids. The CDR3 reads CASSKGLAGRQGTGELFF. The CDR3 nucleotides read TGTGCCAGTAGTAAGGGACTAGCGGGGCGCCAAGGCACCGGGGAGCTGTTTTTT.

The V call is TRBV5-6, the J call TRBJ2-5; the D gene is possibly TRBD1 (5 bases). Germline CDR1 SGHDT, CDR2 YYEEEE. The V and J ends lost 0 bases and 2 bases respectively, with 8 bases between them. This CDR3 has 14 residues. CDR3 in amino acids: CASSLAAGQETQYF. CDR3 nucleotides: TGTGCCAGCAGCTTGGCGGCAGGGCAAGAGACCCAGTACTTC.

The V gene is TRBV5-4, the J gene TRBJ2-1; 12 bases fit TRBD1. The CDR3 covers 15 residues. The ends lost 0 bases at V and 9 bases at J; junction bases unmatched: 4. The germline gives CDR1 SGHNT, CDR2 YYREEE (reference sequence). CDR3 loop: CASSLVGQGAGEQFF. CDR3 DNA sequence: TGTGCCAGCAGCTTGGTGGGACAGGGGGCTGGTGAGCAGTTCTTC.

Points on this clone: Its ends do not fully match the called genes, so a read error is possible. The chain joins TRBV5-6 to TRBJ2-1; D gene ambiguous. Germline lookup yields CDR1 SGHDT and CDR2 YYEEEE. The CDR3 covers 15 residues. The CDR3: CASSLYQVPYSEQFF. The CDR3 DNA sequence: TGTGCCAGCAGCTTGTACCAGGTCCCTTACAGTGAGCAGTTCTTC.

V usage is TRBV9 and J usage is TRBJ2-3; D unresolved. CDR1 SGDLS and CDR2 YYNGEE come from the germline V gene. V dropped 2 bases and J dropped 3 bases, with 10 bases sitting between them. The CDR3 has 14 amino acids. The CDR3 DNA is TGTGCCAGCAGCGTGGCAGACTTGACAGATACGCAGTATTTT. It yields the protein CASSVADLTDTQYF.

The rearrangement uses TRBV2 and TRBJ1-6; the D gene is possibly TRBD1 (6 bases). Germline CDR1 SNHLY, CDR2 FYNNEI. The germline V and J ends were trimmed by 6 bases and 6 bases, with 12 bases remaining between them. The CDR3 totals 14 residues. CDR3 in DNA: TGTGCCAGCAGGGTTGAACAGGGTAATTCACCCCTCCACTTT. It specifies CASRVEQGNSPLHF.

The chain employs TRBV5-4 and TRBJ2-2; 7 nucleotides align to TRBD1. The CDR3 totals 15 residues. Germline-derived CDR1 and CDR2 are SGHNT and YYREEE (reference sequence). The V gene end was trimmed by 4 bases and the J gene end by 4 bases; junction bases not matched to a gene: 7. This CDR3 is CASSHGQELTGELFF. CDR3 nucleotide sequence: TGTGCCAGCAGCCACGGACAGGAACTCACCGGGGAGCTGTTTTTT.

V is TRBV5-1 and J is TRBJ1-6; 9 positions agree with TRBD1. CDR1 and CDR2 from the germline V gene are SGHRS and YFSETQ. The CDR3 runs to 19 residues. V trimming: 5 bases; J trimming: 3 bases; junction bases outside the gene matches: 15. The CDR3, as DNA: TGCGCCAGCAGACCCTCCGGACAGGGGCCAATCGACTATAATTCACCCCTCCACTTT. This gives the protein CASRPSGQGPIDYNSPLHF.

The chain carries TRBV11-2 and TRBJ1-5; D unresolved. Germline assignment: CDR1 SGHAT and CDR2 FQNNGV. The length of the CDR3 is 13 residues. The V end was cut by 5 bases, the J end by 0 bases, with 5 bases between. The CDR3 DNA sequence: TGTGCCAGCAGCCAAAATAGCAATCAGCCCCAGCATTTT. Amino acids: CASSQNSNQPQHF.

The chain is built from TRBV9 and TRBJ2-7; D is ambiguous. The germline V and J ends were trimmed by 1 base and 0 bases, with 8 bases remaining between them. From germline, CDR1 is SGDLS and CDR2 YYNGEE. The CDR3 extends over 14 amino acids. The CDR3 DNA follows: TGTGCCAGCAGCGTATCGTTAGACTCCTACGAGCAGTACTTC. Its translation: CASSVSLDSYEQYF. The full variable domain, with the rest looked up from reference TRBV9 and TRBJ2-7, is DSGVTQTPKHLITATGQRVTLRCSPRSGDLSVYWYQQSLDQGLQFLIQYYNGEERAKGNILERFSAQQFPDLHSELNLSSLELGDSALYFCASSVSLDSYEQYFGPGTRLTVT.

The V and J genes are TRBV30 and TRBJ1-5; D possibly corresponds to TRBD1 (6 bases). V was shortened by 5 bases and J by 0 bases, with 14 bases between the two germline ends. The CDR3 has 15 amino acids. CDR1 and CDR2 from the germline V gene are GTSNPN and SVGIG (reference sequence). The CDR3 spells CAWDQQGNSNQPQHF. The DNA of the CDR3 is TGTGCCTGGGACCAACAGGGAAATAGCAATCAGCCCCAGCATTTT.

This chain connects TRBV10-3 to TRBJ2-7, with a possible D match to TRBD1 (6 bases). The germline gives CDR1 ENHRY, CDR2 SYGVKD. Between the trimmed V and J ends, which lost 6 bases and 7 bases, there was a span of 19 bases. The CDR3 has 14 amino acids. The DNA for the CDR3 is TGTGCCATCAGCGCGGAGAACAGGGTGCATGAGCAGTACTTC. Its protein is CAISAENRVHEQYF.

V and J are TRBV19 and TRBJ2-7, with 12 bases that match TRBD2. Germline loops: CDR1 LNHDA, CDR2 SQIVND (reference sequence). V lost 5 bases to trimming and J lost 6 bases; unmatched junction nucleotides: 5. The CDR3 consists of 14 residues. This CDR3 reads CASSPSGGAGEQYF. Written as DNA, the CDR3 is TGTGCCAGTAGTCCTAGCGGGGGGGCCGGCGAGCAGTACTTC.

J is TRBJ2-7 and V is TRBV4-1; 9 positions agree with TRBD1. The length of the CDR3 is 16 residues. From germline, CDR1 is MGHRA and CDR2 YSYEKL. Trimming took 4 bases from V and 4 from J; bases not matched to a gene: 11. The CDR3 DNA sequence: TGCGCCAGCAGCCGATCCTCCGGGACAGGGAGGTACGAGCAGTACTTC. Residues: CASSRSSGTGRYEQYF.

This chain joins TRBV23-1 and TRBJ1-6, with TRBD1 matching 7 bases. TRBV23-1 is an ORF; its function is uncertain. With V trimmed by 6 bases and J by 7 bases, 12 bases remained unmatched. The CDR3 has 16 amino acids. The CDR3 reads CASSPNPRGGNSPLHF. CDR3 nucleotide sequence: TGCGCCAGCAGCCCCAACCCCCGAGGGGGCAATTCACCCCTCCACTTT.